This TCR beta chain derives from a study of OX40 agonist ivuxolimab in advanced cancers. TCRdb's copy holds only in-frame clones and misses some; the assay was immunoSEQ multiplex PCR. The data hold roughly 70,000 clones, with approximately 86% observed a single time. Looked up from germline, CDR1 is SGHNT and CDR2 is YENEEA. V lost 1 base, J lost 4 bases, and 13 bases lay in between. The CDR3 is 15 amino acids. This rearrangement joins TRBV11-3 to TRBJ1-1; no clear D gene. The specimen was CD4+ or CD8+ T cells sorted from blood, collected in a trial of the OX40 agonist ivuxolimab. The clonotype was recovered from an adult with an advanced solid tumor such as melanoma, head and neck, liver or kidney cancer. CDR3 nucleotides: TGTGCCAGCAGCTTAGGTAACATGCAGTCCACTGAAGCTTTCTTT. Its protein product is CASSLGNMQSTEAFF.